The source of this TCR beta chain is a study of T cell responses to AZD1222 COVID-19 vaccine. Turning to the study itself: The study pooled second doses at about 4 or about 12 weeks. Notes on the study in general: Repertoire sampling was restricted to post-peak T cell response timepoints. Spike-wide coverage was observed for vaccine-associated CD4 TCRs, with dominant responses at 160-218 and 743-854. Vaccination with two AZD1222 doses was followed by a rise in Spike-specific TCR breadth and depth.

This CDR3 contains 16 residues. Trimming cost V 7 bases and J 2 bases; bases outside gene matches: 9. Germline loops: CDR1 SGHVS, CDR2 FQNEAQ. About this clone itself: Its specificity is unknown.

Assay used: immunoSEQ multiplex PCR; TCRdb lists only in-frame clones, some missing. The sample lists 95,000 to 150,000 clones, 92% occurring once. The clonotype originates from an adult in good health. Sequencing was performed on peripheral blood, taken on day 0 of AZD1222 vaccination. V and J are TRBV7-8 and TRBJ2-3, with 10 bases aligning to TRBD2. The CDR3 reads CASNPTSGYATDTQYF. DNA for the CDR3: TGTGCCAGCAATCCGACTAGCGGGTACGCCACAGATACGCAGTATTTT.